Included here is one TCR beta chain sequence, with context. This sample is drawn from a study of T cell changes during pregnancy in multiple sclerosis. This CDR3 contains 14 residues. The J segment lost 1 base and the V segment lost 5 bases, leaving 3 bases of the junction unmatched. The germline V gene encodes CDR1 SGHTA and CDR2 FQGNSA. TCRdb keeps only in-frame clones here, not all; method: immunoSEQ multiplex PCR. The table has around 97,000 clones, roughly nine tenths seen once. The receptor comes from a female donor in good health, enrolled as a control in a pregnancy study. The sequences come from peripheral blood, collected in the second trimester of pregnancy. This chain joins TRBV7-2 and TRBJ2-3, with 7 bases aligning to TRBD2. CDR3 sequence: CASSDSGGTDTQYF. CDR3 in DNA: TGTGCCAGCAGCGACAGCGGGGGCACAGATACGCAGTATTTT.